The clone carrying this T cell receptor beta chain was counted ten times or more. The source of the sample is a study of T-cell reconstitution after alpha-beta-depleted transplantation in children. The authors prepared the TCRbeta library with unique molecular identifiers. TCRdb recomputed calls from the PCR reads with MiXCR, one row per CDR3 protein. The sample has roughly 610,000 distinct CDR3 sequences, 10% to 13% seen once. Germline loops: CDR1 SGHTA, CDR2 FQGNSA. The V end lost 6 bases, the J end lost 6 bases, and 19 bases lay between the germline ends. CDR3 length: 15 residues. Sequencing used PBMCs from the stem cell graft donor, obtained from the stem cell graft. This receptor was identified in a human donor who donated a stem cell graft to a child with acute myeloid leukemia. This chain joins TRBV7-2 and TRBJ2-3, with TRBD2 as a possible D gene (6 bases). The CDR3 DNA reads TGTGCCAGCAGTTTCGAGGCGGGAAGGTTGGATACGCAGTATTTT. It encodes CASSFEAGRLDTQYF.